This entry is about one T cell receptor beta chain. What it binds is unknown. These data belong to a study of shared clonotypes between healthy human individuals. Study-level information: Plates per donor: three CD4 naive, three CD4 memory, two CD8 naive, one CD8 memory.

Notes on the study in general: The study's rarefaction showed incomplete sorted-subset sequencing despite large depth.

Running of the assay took place at deep level. Clones were sequenced by immunoSEQ multiplex PCR, and TCRdb holds only the in-frame ones, with some missing. The table lists some 630,000 clones, roughly 95% of them singletons. Naive-designated CD8 cells lacked CD45RO, were positively enriched for CCR7, and omitted terminally differentiated effector memory CD45RA+ cells. The clonotype originates from a woman in her twenties or thirties in good health. The sequenced sample consisted of naive CD8+ T cells sorted from blood.

In DNA form, the CDR3 reads TGTGCCAGCAGACCGAGGGGGCGCCTTGAAAAACTGTTTTTT. It translates to CASRPRGRLEKLFF. V gene TRBV13 combines with J gene TRBJ1-4; TRBD1 agrees at 7 bases. Germline trimming cut 6 bases from V and 7 bases from J; bases unmatched to any gene: 8. Germline CDR1 and CDR2: PRHDT and FYEKMQ (reference sequence). The CDR3 is 14 residues long.